A single sample is the source of the 26 T cell receptor beta chains below, sequenced in a study of T cell changes during pregnancy in multiple sclerosis. Profiling relied on immunoSEQ multiplex PCR, and the TCRdb table lists in-frame clones only, not all of them. The sample contains fewer than 75,000 clones, around 92% of which appear only once. Sequenced material: peripheral blood, taken in the first trimester of pregnancy. The receptors originated from a female donor with multiple sclerosis, enrolled in a pregnancy study.

For the CDR3, the DNA is TGTGCCAGCAGTGAGCCCGGCAGGTGGAATCAGCCCCAGCATTTT. This gives the protein CASSEPGRWNQPQHF. The genes are TRBV6-1 and TRBJ1-5; D is undetermined. The CDR3 is 15 amino acids. From germline, CDR1 is MNHNS and CDR2 SASEGT. Trimming took 3 bases from V and 4 from J, leaving 13 bases between them.

This sequence joins TRBV4-1 and TRBJ2-1; 12 bases line up with TRBD2. Per germline, CDR1 MGHRA and CDR2 YSYEKL. CDR3 size: 18 residues. V was clipped by 4 bases and J by 6 bases; unmatched bases: 13. As DNA, the CDR3 is TGCGCCAGCAGCCTTTACCCCCTTCTAGCGGGGGGGCGCAATGAGCAGTTCTTC. Translating it yields CASSLYPLLAGGRNEQFF.

This chain uses TRBV5-6 with TRBJ1-4; 9 positions match TRBD1. The germline V gene encodes CDR1 SGHDT and CDR2 YYEEEE. J gave up 5 bases and V 2 bases, and 4 bases lay outside the gene matches. The CDR3 loop spans 15 amino acids. The CDR3 sequence: CASSFLGQGNEKLFF. In DNA form, the CDR3 reads TGTGCCAGCAGCTTTTTGGGACAGGGAAATGAAAAACTGTTTTTT.

J is TRBJ1-2 and V is TRBV28, with a weak D call TRBD1 (5 bases). The CDR3 is 12 residues long. The germline V gene has CDR1 MDHEN and CDR2 SYDVKM. V was clipped by 7 bases and J by 4 bases, with 10 bases between them. The CDR3 DNA follows: TGTGCCAGCACAGGGCGCATCTATGGCTACACCTTC. As protein: CASTGRIYGYTF.

A word on this clone: The junction shows a germline mismatch at one end, possibly a read error. The chain is built from TRBV28 and TRBJ2-1; TRBD2 agrees at 14 bases. This CDR3 has 15 residues. In germline, CDR1 is MDHEN, CDR2 SYDVKM. This CDR3 is CASSLQPGTSGSRVF. For the CDR3, the DNA is TGTGCCAGCAGTTTACAACCCGGGACTAGCGGGAGTAGGGTCTTC.

The chain is built from TRBV5-6 and TRBJ2-3, with D possibly TRBD1 on 5 matching bases. Per germline, CDR1 SGHDT and CDR2 YYEEEE. CDR3 length equals 15 residues. The V and J ends lost 4 bases and 0 bases respectively, with 12 bases between them. The CDR3 region is CASSPSGHSTDTQYF. In DNA, the CDR3 is TGTGCCAGCAGCCCGTCCGGACATAGCACAGATACGCAGTATTTT.

This clone was detected ten times or more. V gene TRBV2 combines with J gene TRBJ2-7, with TRBD1 as a possible D gene (5 bases). The V gene's germline CDR1 is SNHLY and CDR2 FYNNEI. CDR3 length: 13 residues. V was shortened by 6 bases and J by 3 bases, with 12 bases between the two germline ends. CDR3 sequence reads: CASRLGPNYEQYF. The CDR3 DNA is TGTGCCAGCAGGTTGGGGCCAAACTACGAGCAGTACTTC.

J is TRBJ2-2 and V is TRBV5-1; TRBD2 aligns across 13 bases. The CDR3 loop spans 18 amino acids. V lost 7 bases to trimming and J lost 3 bases; unmatched junction nucleotides: 12. The germline gives CDR1 SGHRS, CDR2 YFSETQ. CDR3 coding DNA: TGCGCCAGCTCACGTAGGACTAGCGGGAGTACCTACACCGGGGAGCTGTTTTTT. Protein: CASSRRTSGSTYTGELFF. The variable domain in full, with the rest retrieved from reference TRBV5-1 and TRBJ2-2, is KAGVTQTPRYLIKTRGQQVTLSCSPISGHRSVSWYQQTPGQGLQFLFEYFSETQRNKGNFPGRFSGRQFSNSRSEMNVSTLELGDSALYLCASSRRTSGSTYTGELFFGEGSRLTVL.

The CDR3, as DNA: TGTGCCAGCAGCCCGGGACAGGGGAAGAGCAATCAGCCCCAGCATTTT. Amino acids: CASSPGQGKSNQPQHF. The V call is TRBV5-6, the J call TRBJ1-5, with 10 positions matching TRBD1. Trimming at V came to 4 bases and at J to 1 base, leaving 5 bases not matched to a gene. Germline CDR1 and CDR2: SGHDT and YYEEEE. The CDR3 is made up of 16 amino acids.

This chain joins TRBV5-1 and TRBJ2-3; weak D call: TRBD2 (6 bases). The V and J ends lost 4 bases and 6 bases respectively, with 12 bases between them. This CDR3 is 13 amino acids long. CDR1 is SGHRS and CDR2 is YFSETQ in the germline V gene. The CDR3 region is CASSAGTGDTQYF. CDR3 coding DNA: TGCGCCAGCAGCGCAGGGACTGGGGATACGCAGTATTTT.

CDR3 in DNA: TGTGCCAGCAGCTCCGGGACAGGGCCTCACTATGGCTACACCTTC. Translating gives CASSSGTGPHYGYTF. J is TRBJ1-2 and V is TRBV7-9, with TRBD1 matching over 9 bases. J was trimmed by 3 bases and V by 4 bases; bases with no gene match: 6. Germline V gene lookup returns CDR1 SEHNR and CDR2 FQNEAQ (reference sequence). The length of the CDR3 is 15 residues.

This clone is a singleton in its sample. The chain joins TRBV29-1 to TRBJ2-5, with a tentative D call TRBD1 (7 bases). This CDR3 has 12 amino acids. The germline V and J ends were trimmed by 7 bases and 5 bases, with 14 bases remaining between them. Germline-derived CDR1 and CDR2 are SQVTM and ANQGSEA. CDR3 in DNA: TGCAGCGGCCGACCAGGGGGGGAGACCCAGTACTTC. It encodes CSGRPGGETQYF.

This chain links TRBV2 with TRBJ1-6; D is uncertain. The CDR3 spans 14 residues. Germline V lookup: CDR1 SNHLY, CDR2 FYNNEI. Deletions cut 3 bases from V and 7 bases from J, with 10 bases between. In nucleotides, the CDR3 is TGTGCCAGCAGTGACGGGGTACGAAATTCACCCCTCCACTTT. This sequence encodes CASSDGVRNSPLHF.

CDR3 sequence (DNA): TGTGCCAGCAGCTTAGCCACACAGGGGGCTAACTATGGCTACACCTTC. It codes for CASSLATQGANYGYTF. V and J are TRBV7-9 and TRBJ1-2; 8 bases match TRBD1. This CDR3 is built from 16 residues. Germline V gives CDR1 SEHNR, CDR2 FQNEAQ (reference sequence). The J segment lost 0 bases and the V segment lost 0 bases, leaving 3 bases of the junction unmatched.

The V gene is TRBV6-5, the J gene TRBJ1-6, with TRBD1 as a possible D gene (5 bases). Trimming shortened V by 4 bases and J by 7 bases, and 17 bases separated the two germline ends. The V gene's germline CDR1 is MNHEY and CDR2 SVGAGI. There are 16 residues in the CDR3. The CDR3 sequence: CASSSFRRVGNSPLHF. The CDR3 coding sequence is TGTGCCAGCAGTTCCTTCCGCAGGGTGGGCAATTCACCCCTCCACTTT.

This chain joins TRBV7-2 and TRBJ1-2; maybe TRBD1 (5 bases). V was pared by 0 bases and J by 3 bases, with 11 bases between. Germline CDR1 reads SGHTA; CDR2 reads FQGNSA. The CDR3 has 15 amino acids. This CDR3 reads CASSLAPGGYYGYTF. CDR3 nucleotides: TGTGCCAGCAGCTTAGCACCGGGGGGATACTATGGCTACACCTTC.

The chain joins TRBV2 to TRBJ1-4, with D unclear. The CDR3 extends over 16 amino acids. Trimming cost V 0 bases and J 7 bases, with 15 bases left between them. Germline V lookup: CDR1 SNHLY, CDR2 FYNNEI. The CDR3 DNA is TGTGCCAGCAGTGAAGCAGCCCGGGGAGATGGTGAAAAACTGTTTTTT. It encodes CASSEAARGDGEKLFF.

The CDR3 reads CASSEQGTGANVLTF. The CDR3 nucleotides read TGTGCCAGCAGTGAACAGGGTACAGGGGCCAACGTCCTGACTTTC. The chain combines TRBV6-4 with TRBJ2-6, with a possible D match to TRBD1 (6 bases). The CDR3 totals 15 residues. Germline V gives CDR1 MRHNA, CDR2 SNTAGT. The V end was cut by 3 bases, the J end by 4 bases, with 10 bases between.

J is TRBJ1-1 and V is TRBV6-4; D remains ambiguous. Trimming took 5 bases from V and 1 from J, leaving 8 bases between them. The CDR3 consists of 13 residues. CDR1 MRHNA and CDR2 SNTAGT come from the germline V gene. CDR3 residues: CASSPDWNTEAFF. The CDR3 bases are TGTGCCAGCAGTCCTGACTGGAACACTGAAGCTTTCTTT.

The chain has TRBV15 and TRBJ1-2; 8 nucleotides agree with TRBD1. Germline CDR1 is LNHNV and CDR2 is YYDKDF (reference sequence). Germline trimming cut 1 base from V and 6 bases from J; bases unmatched to any gene: 7. CDR3 size: 15 residues. DNA for the CDR3: TGTGCCACCAGCAGAGCGCAGGGGGCGCACAATGGCTACACCTTC. It encodes CATSRAQGAHNGYTF.

In this sample, this clone turned up a few times. The chain carries TRBV28 and TRBJ1-1; 10 nucleotides agree with TRBD1. CDR3 length: 14 amino acids. Per germline, CDR1 MDHEN and CDR2 SYDVKM. With 10 bases clipped from V and 2 bases from J, the junction kept 7 bases outside the gene matches. The CDR3 spells CAIRGTGANTEAFF. CDR3 DNA: TGTGCCATCAGAGGGACAGGGGCTAACACTGAAGCTTTCTTT.

This clone has just one count. J is TRBJ1-4 and V is TRBV5-1; D is uncertain. V lost 2 bases, J lost 4 bases, and 15 bases lay in between. The germline V gene has CDR1 SGHRS and CDR2 YFSETQ. The CDR3 contains 16 residues. CDR3 region: CASSFSPRSYNEKLFF. The DNA of the CDR3 is TGCGCCAGCAGCTTTTCCCCACGGTCCTATAATGAAAAACTGTTTTTT.

This clone has a handful of counts. V is TRBV27 and J is TRBJ2-3; tentative D call: TRBD2 (6 bases). The CDR3 sequence is 15 residues long. V gave up 2 bases and J gave up 11 bases, with 20 bases separating them. Germline V gene sequence: CDR1 MNHEY, CDR2 SMNVEV (reference sequence). The CDR3 protein is CASSLTQGRERVQYF. As DNA, the CDR3 is TGTGCCAGCAGTTTAACTCAGGGTCGGGAGAGGGTGCAGTATTTT.

The CDR3 nucleotides are TGTGCCAGCCTGACAGGGGATATCTCTGGGGCCAACGTCCTGACTTTC. Translation gives CASLTGDISGANVLTF. The chain links TRBV28 to TRBJ2-6, with 8 nucleotides matching TRBD1. Germline lookup yields CDR1 MDHEN and CDR2 SYDVKM. The CDR3 is 16 amino acids. Germline trimming cut 8 bases from V and 0 bases from J; bases unmatched to any gene: 6.

The chain couples TRBV19 to TRBJ2-1; 7 nucleotides agree with TRBD2. Per germline, CDR1 LNHDA and CDR2 SQIVND (reference sequence). V was pared by 3 bases and J by 7 bases, with 12 bases of the junction left unmatched. This CDR3 is 16 amino acids long. The CDR3 DNA reads as TGTGCCAGTAGTATCAATGCGGGAGCGAGGATTAATGAGCAGTTCTTC. Translating it yields CASSINAGARINEQFF.

The chain has TRBV18 and TRBJ1-1; 9 bases match TRBD1. The CDR3 extends over 15 amino acids. Trimming cost V 3 bases and J 4 bases; bases outside gene matches: 6. The germline CDR1 and CDR2 sequences are KGHSH and LQKENI. The CDR3 DNA reads as TGTGCCAGCTCACCGTTACAGGGGGCGACCACTGAAGCTTTCTTT. This translates into CASSPLQGATTEAFF.